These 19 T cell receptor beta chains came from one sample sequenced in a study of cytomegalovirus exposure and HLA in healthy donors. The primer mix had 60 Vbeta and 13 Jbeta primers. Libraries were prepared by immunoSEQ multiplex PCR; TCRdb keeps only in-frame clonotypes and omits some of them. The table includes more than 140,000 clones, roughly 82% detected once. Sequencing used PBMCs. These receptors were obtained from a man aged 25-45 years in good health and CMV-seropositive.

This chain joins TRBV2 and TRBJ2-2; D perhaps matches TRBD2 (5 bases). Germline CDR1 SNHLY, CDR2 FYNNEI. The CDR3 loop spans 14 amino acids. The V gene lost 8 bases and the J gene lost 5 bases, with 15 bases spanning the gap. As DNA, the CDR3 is TGTGCCAGCGGGGAGCTACAAAGGACCGGGGAGCTGTTTTTT. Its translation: CASGELQRTGELFF.

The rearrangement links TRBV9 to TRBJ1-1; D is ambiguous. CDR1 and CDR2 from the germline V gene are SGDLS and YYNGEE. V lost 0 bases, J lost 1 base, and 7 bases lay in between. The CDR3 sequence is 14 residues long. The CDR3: CASSVDRRNTEAFF. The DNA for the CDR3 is TGTGCCAGCAGCGTAGACCGGAGGAACACTGAAGCTTTCTTT.

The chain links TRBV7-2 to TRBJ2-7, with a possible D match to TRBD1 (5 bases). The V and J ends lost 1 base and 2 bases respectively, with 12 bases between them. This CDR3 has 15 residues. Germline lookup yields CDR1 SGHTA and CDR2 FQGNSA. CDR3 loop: CASSLGGQAPYEQYF. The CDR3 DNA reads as TGTGCCAGCAGCTTAGGAGGACAAGCGCCCTACGAGCAGTACTTC.

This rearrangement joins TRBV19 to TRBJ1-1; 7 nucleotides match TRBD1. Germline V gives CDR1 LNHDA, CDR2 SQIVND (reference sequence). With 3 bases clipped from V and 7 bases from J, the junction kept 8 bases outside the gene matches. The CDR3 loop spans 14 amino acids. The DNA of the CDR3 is TGTGCCAGTAGTATGGCCGGGAGACAGGGTGAAGCTTTCTTT. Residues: CASSMAGRQGEAFF.

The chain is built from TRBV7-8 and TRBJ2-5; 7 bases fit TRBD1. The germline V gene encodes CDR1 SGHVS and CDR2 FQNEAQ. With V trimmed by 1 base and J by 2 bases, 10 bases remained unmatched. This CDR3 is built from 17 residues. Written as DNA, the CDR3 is TGTGCCAGCAGCTTAGGTCTCCGGGACAGCGAACAAGAGACCCAGTACTTC. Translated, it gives CASSLGLRDSEQETQYF.

The CDR3 sequence is CASSLSPPGNTEAFF. DNA for the CDR3: TGTGCCAGCAGTTTATCCCCCCCGGGGAACACTGAAGCTTTCTTT. V is TRBV28 and J is TRBJ1-1; no firm D call. The CDR3 extends over 15 amino acids. Trimming pared 1 base from V and 1 base from J, leaving 10 bases between. CDR1 and CDR2 (germline): MDHEN, SYDVKM.

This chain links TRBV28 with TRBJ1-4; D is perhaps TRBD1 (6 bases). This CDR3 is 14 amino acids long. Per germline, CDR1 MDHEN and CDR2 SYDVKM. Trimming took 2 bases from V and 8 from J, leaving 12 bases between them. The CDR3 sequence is CASSLRGGEEKLFF. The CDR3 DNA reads TGTGCCAGCAGTTTACGGGGGGGCGAAGAAAAACTGTTTTTT.

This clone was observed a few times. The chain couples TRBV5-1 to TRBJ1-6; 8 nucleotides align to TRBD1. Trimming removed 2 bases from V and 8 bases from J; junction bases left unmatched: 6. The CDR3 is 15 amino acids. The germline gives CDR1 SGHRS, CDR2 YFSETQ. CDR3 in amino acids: CASSFSRGRDSPLHF. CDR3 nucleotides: TGCGCCAGCAGCTTTTCCAGGGGGCGAGATTCACCCCTCCACTTT.

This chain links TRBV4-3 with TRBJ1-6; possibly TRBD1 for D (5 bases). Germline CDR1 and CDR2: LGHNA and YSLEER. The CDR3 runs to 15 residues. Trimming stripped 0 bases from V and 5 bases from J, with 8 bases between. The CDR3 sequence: CASSQDIRDNSPLHF. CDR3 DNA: TGCGCCAGCAGCCAAGATATCAGGGATAATTCACCCCTCCACTTT.

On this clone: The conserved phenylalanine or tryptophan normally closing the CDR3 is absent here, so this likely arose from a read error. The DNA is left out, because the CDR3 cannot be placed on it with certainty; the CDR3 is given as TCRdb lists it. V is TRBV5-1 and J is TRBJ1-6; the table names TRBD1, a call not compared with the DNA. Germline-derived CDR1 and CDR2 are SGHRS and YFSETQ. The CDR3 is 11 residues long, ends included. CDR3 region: CASSCEFRGQS.

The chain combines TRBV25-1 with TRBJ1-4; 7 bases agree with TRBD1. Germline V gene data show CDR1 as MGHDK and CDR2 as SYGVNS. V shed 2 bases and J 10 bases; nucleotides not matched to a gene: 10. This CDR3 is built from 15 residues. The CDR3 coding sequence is TGTGCCAGCAGTGAACCCGGGACGAGACAGGGAAAACTGTTTTTT. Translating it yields CASSEPGTRQGKLFF. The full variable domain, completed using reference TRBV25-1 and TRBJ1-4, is EADIYQTPRYLVIGTGKKITLECSQTMGHDKMYWYQQDPGMELHLIHYSYGVNSTEKGDLSSESTVSRIRTEHFPLTLESARPSHTSQYLCASSEPGTRQGKLFFGSGTQLSVL.

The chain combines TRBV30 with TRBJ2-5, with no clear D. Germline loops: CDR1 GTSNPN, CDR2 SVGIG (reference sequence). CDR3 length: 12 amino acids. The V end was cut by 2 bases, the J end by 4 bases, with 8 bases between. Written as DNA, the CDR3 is TGTGCCTGGAGTCGGTCTTTAGAGACCCAGTACTTC. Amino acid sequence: CAWSRSLETQYF.

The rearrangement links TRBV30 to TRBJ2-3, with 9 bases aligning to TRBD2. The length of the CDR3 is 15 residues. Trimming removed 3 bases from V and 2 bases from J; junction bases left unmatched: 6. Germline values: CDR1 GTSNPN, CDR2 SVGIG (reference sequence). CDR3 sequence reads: CAWRRGGAITDTQYF. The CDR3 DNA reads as TGTGCCTGGAGACGCGGGGGGGCGATCACAGATACGCAGTATTTT.

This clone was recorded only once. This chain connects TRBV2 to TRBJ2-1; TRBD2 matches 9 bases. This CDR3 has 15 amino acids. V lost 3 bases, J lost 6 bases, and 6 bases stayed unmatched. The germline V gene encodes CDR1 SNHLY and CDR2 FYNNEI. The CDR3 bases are TGTGCCAGCAGTGAGGAAAGCGGGGGGATCAATGAGCAGTTCTTC. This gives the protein CASSEESGGINEQFF.

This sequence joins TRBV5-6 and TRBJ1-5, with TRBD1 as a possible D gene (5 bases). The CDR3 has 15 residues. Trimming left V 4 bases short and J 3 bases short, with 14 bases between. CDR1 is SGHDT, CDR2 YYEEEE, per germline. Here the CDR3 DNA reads TGTGCCAGCAGCATTCAGGGAGGAAACAATCAGCCCCAGCATTTT. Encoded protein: CASSIQGGNNQPQHF.

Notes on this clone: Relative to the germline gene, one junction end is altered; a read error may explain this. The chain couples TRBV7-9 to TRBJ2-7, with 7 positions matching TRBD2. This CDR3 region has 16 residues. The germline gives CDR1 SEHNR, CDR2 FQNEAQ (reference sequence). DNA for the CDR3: TGTTCCAGCAGCTTAGTTTTCCGGGGACTACACTACGAGCAGTACTTC. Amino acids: CSSSLVFRGLHYEQYF. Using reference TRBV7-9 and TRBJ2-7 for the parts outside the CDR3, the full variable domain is DTGVSQNPRHKITKRGQNVTFRCDPISEHNRLYWYRQTLGQGPEFLTYFQNEAQLEKSRLLSDRFSAERPKGSFSTLEIQRTEQGDSAMYLCSSSLVFRGLHYEQYFGPGTRLTVT.

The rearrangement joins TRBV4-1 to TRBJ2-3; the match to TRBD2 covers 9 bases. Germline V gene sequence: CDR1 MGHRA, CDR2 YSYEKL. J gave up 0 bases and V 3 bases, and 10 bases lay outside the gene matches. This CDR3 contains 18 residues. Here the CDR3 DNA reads TGCGCCAGCAGCCAGACGCTCCTGACTAGCGGTAGCACAGATACGCAGTATTTT. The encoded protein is CASSQTLLTSGSTDTQYF.

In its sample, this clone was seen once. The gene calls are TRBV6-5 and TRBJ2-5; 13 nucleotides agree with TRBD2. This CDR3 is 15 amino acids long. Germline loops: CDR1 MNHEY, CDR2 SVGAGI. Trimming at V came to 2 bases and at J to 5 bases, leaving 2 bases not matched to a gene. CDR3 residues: CASSYALAGGETQYF. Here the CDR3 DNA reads TGTGCCAGCAGTTACGCACTAGCGGGGGGGGAGACCCAGTACTTC.

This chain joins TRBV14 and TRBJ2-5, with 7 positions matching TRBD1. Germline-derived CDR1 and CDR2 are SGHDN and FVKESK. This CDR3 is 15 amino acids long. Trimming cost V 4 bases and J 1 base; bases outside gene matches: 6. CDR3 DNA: TGTGCCAGCAGCCCGCCGGGACAGCCCCAAGAGACCCAGTACTTC. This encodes CASSPPGQPQETQYF.